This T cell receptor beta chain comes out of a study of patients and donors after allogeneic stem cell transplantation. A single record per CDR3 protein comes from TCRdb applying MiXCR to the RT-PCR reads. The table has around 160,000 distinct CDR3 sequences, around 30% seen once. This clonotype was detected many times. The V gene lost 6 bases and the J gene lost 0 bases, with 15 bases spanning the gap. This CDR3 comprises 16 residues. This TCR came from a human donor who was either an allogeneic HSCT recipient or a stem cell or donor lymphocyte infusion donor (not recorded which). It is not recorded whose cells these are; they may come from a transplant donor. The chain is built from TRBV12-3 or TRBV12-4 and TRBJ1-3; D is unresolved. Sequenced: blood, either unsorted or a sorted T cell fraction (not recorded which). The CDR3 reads CASSPGPAGSGNTIYF. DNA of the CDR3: TGTGCCAGCAGCCCCGGTCCGGCGGGCTCTGGAAACACCATATATTTT.